The 3 T cell receptor beta chains presented below share a single source sample, sequenced in a study of PD-1 blockade in classical Hodgkin lymphoma. Time point described: cycle 4 day 1 (C4D1), after 6 weeks of nivolumab. Each and every patient relapsed after autologous stem cell transplantation, and patients got differing brentuximab vedotin exposure. TCRdb's copy holds only in-frame clones and misses some; the assay was immunoSEQ multiplex PCR. Of 21,000 or so clones listed, 85% were seen once; the top ten hold about an eighth. The material was peripheral blood mononuclear cells (PBMCs), obtained before the fourth cycle of nivolumab. These receptors were obtained from a human donor with classical Hodgkin lymphoma.

DNA of the CDR3: TGCGCCAGCAGCCAAGATACGGGAGCCAGCTACGAGCAGTACTTC. Protein: CASSQDTGASYEQYF. The chain uses TRBV4-1 and TRBJ2-7; TRBD2 might be the D (6 bases). The CDR3 has 15 residues. Germline values: CDR1 MGHRA, CDR2 YSYEKL. Deletions cut 0 bases from V and 3 bases from J, with 12 bases between.

The V call is TRBV19, the J call TRBJ1-2; the D gene is possibly TRBD1 (5 bases). V was cut by 4 bases and J by 7 bases, with 16 bases left in between. This CDR3 is 14 amino acids long. Germline loops: CDR1 LNHDA, CDR2 SQIVND (reference sequence). This chain's CDR3 is CASSTGTSSGGYTF. The CDR3 DNA reads as TGTGCCAGTAGTACAGGGACCAGCTCGGGTGGCTACACCTTC.

This clone was seen more than once but under ten times. CDR3 DNA sequence: TGTGCCAGCAGTCTTCCTACAGGGACCGGGGAGCTGTTTTTT. This encodes CASSLPTGTGELFF. This chain uses TRBV28 with TRBJ2-2, with a possible D match to TRBD1 (6 bases). V lost 5 bases to trimming and J lost 5 bases, with 12 bases between them. CDR1 is MDHEN, CDR2 SYDVKM, per germline. CDR3 length: 14 residues.